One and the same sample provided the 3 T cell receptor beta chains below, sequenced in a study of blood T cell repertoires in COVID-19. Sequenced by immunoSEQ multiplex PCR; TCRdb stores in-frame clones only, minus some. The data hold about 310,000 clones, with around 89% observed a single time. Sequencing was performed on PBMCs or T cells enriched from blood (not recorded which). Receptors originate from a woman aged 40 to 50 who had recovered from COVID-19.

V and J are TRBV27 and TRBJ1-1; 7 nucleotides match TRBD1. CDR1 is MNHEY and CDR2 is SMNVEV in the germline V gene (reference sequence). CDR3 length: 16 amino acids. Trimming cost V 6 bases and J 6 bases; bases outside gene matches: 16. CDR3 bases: TGTGCCAGCAGACAGACAGGGATCACGCCGGACGCTGAAGCTTTCTTT. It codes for CASRQTGITPDAEAFF.

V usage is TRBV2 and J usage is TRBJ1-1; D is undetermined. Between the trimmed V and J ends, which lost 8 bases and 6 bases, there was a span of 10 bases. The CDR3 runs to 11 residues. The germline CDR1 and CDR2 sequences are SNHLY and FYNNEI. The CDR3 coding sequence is TGTGCCAGCCGGTGGAGGGCTGAAGCTTTCTTT. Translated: CASRWRAEAFF.

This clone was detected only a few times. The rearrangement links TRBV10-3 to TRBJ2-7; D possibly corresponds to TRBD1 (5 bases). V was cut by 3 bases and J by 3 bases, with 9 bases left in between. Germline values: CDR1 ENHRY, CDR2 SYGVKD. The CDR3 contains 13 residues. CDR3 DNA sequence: TGTGCCATCAGTGAACAGGTGAACTACGAGCAGTACTTC. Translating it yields CAISEQVNYEQYF.